One T cell receptor (beta chain) is described in this entry. Its cognate antigen is unknown. Other DNA variants within this sample encode the same CDR3. Trimming stripped 1 base from V and 5 bases from J, with 2 bases between. CDR3 length equals 11 residues. Germline V gene data show CDR1 as SGHTA and CDR2 as FQGNSA. The source of the sample is a study of CD8+ T cells in alopecia areata. General study points: Scalp specimens additionally yield sequences from normal skin's resident alphabeta T cells.

Sequencing templates came from extracted RNA that was reverse transcribed into cDNA. Profiling relied on immunoSEQ multiplex PCR, and the TCRdb table lists in-frame clones only, not all of them. The sample holds hundreds of thousands of clones, around 65% seen once. Treatment here: oral pan-JAK inhibitor, 5-10 mg twice daily. The investigators collected lesional scalp punch biopsies and peripheral blood from alopecia areata patients. CD4+ and CD8+ T cells were sorted from PBMCs. The receptor's source is a human donor with alopecia areata. The source material was CD4+ T cells sorted from blood, sampled at week 44, from a patient treated with tofacitinib. This sequence joins TRBV7-2 and TRBJ2-5; D remains unclear. The CDR3 spells CASSLVETQYF. The CDR3 DNA is TGTGCCAGCAGCTTAGTGGAGACCCAGTACTTC. Full variable domain (outside the CDR3, taken from reference TRBV7-2 and TRBJ2-5): GAGVSQSPSNKVTEKGKDVELRCDPISGHTALYWYRQSLGQGLEFLIYFQGNSAPDKSGLPSDRFSAERTGGSVSTLTIQRTQQEDSAVYLCASSLVETQYFGPGTRLLVL.